This is a list of T cell receptor beta chains from one sample in a study of blood T cells in healthy people across ages. A single record per CDR3 protein comes from TCRdb applying MiXCR to the 5' RACE reads. The sample contains 500,000 to 650,000 distinct CDR3 sequences, around 27% of which appear only once. These data were also filed under a second study, of T cells of mothers and their children.

The sequenced sample was blood. The receptors shown here come from a boy aged 2 to 9 in good health. The CDR3 runs from the conserved cysteine through the conserved F or W. Each record gives: clone size, V gene, D gene, J gene, CDR3 protein, CDR3 DNA. D genes are given only for firm matches. Size tells how often a clone was seen (once, few, many) or the class of an expanded clone, and some rows leave it out.

clone size: few
V gene: TRBV7-9
D gene: -
J gene: TRBJ2-5
CDR3 protein: CASSFGAGMAETQYF
CDR3 DNA: TGTGCCAGCAGCTTTGGGGCGGGTATGGCGGAGACCCAGTACTTC

clone size: -
V gene: TRBV21-1
D gene: -
J gene: TRBJ2-7
CDR3 protein: CASSTLQGLNSYEQYF
CDR3 DNA: TGTGCCAGCAGCACCCTACAGGGGCTAAACTCCTACGAGCAGTACTTC

clone size: few
V gene: TRBV10-3
D gene: TRBD2
J gene: TRBJ2-7
CDR3 protein: CATGLAGTYEQYF
CDR3 DNA: TGTGCCACCGGACTAGCGGGAACCTACGAGCAGTACTTC

clone size: few
V gene: TRBV12-5
D gene: TRBD2
J gene: TRBJ2-1
CDR3 protein: CASGLGGRYEQFF
CDR3 DNA: TGTGCTAGTGGTTTGGGCGGGAGATATGAGCAGTTCTTC

clone size: -
V gene: TRBV6-2/TRBV6-3
D gene: -
J gene: TRBJ2-5
CDR3 protein: CASRPSGSQETQYF
CDR3 DNA: TGTGCCAGCAGGCCCTCGGGCAGCCAAGAGACCCAGTACTTC

clone size: once
V gene: TRBV12-3/TRBV12-4
D gene: -
J gene: TRBJ1-4
CDR3 protein: CASSLGGARQEKLFF
CDR3 DNA: TGTGCCAGCAGTTTAGGGGGCGCGAGGCAGGAAAAACTGTTTTTT

clone size: -
V gene: TRBV6-1
D gene: -
J gene: TRBJ2-5
CDR3 protein: CASSEARVETQYF
CDR3 DNA: TGTGCCAGCAGTGAGGCCCGGGTGGAGACCCAGTACTTC

clone size: -
V gene: TRBV7-3
D gene: -
J gene: TRBJ2-1
CDR3 protein: CASSLMGLPRGENEQFF
CDR3 DNA: TGTGCCAGCAGCTTGATGGGACTTCCGAGGGGTGAGAATGAGCAGTTCTTC

clone size: -
V gene: TRBV6-5
D gene: TRBD1
J gene: TRBJ2-7
CDR3 protein: CASSLDRSHYEQYF
CDR3 DNA: TGTGCCAGCAGTTTGGACAGGTCTCACTACGAGCAGTACTTC

clone size: -
V gene: TRBV15
D gene: TRBD1
J gene: TRBJ2-1
CDR3 protein: CATSNPTGGAIRPTYNEQFF
CDR3 DNA: TGTGCCACCAGCAACCCCACAGGGGGCGCGATCCGTCCGACTTACAATGAGCAGTTCTTC

clone size: -
V gene: TRBV12-3/TRBV12-4
D gene: TRBD1
J gene: TRBJ1-2
CDR3 protein: CASSFWGQGDGYTF
CDR3 DNA: TGTGCCAGCAGTTTCTGGGGACAGGGAGATGGCTACACCTTC

clone size: few
V gene: TRBV5-1
D gene: -
J gene: TRBJ1-1
CDR3 protein: CASSLDGPRGTTEAFF
CDR3 DNA: TGCGCCAGCAGCTTGGATGGGCCTCGCGGGACCACTGAAGCTTTCTTT

clone size: -
V gene: TRBV5-4
D gene: -
J gene: TRBJ2-1
CDR3 protein: CASSPGSDQYYNEQFF
CDR3 DNA: TGTGCCAGCAGCCCTGGCTCAGACCAATACTACAATGAGCAGTTCTTC

clone size: few
V gene: TRBV29-1
D gene: -
J gene: TRBJ2-3
CDR3 protein: CSVGVGSTQYF
CDR3 DNA: TGCAGCGTGGGAGTAGGATCAACGCAGTATTTT

clone size: -
V gene: TRBV27
D gene: -
J gene: TRBJ1-5
CDR3 protein: CASSRLGNNQPQHF
CDR3 DNA: TGTGCCAGCAGTAGATTAGGGAACAATCAGCCCCAGCATTTT

clone size: -
V gene: TRBV5-1
D gene: TRBD2
J gene: TRBJ2-7
CDR3 protein: CASSLVTSGERSSYEQYF
CDR3 DNA: TGCGCCAGCAGCTTGGTCACTAGCGGAGAGCGAAGTTCCTACGAGCAGTACTTC

clone size: -
V gene: TRBV11-2
D gene: -
J gene: TRBJ2-7
CDR3 protein: CASSLTQGTGTSYEQYF
CDR3 DNA: TGTGCCAGCAGCTTAACCCAGGGGACGGGGACTTCCTACGAGCAGTACTTC

clone size: -
V gene: TRBV25-1
D gene: TRBD2
J gene: TRBJ2-2
CDR3 protein: CASSGNSGLAGVGELFF
CDR3 DNA: TGTGCCAGCAGTGGAAATTCGGGACTAGCGGGAGTGGGGGAGCTGTTTTTT

clone size: few
V gene: TRBV7-9
D gene: TRBD2
J gene: TRBJ2-1
CDR3 protein: CASIPTGLQSSYNEQFF
CDR3 DNA: TGTGCCAGCATCCCCACGGGACTACAGAGCTCCTACAATGAGCAGTTCTTC

clone size: many
V gene: TRBV20-1
D gene: -
J gene: TRBJ2-1
CDR3 protein: CSASLNEQFF
CDR3 DNA: TGCAGTGCTAGTCTCAATGAGCAGTTCTTC

clone size: -
V gene: TRBV4-3
D gene: TRBD2
J gene: TRBJ2-2
CDR3 protein: CASSHPRAGGNTGELFF
CDR3 DNA: TGCGCCAGCAGCCATCCAAGAGCGGGAGGGAACACCGGGGAGCTGTTTTTT

clone size: many
V gene: TRBV5-7
D gene: TRBD1
J gene: TRBJ2-2
CDR3 protein: CASRGDRGAFANTGELFF
CDR3 DNA: TGTGCCAGCAGAGGGGACAGGGGGGCGTTCGCGAACACCGGGGAGCTGTTTTTT

clone size: many
V gene: TRBV7-2
D gene: -
J gene: TRBJ2-3
CDR3 protein: CASTPRGTTDTQYF
CDR3 DNA: TGTGCCAGCACCCCTCGTGGAACCACAGATACGCAGTATTTT

clone size: few
V gene: TRBV2
D gene: -
J gene: TRBJ2-1
CDR3 protein: CASSPEKGLLHNEQFF
CDR3 DNA: TGTGCCAGCAGTCCCGAGAAAGGTTTACTCCACAATGAGCAGTTCTTC

clone size: -
V gene: TRBV5-8
D gene: -
J gene: TRBJ2-6
CDR3 protein: CASSRFSGANVLTF
CDR3 DNA: TGTGCCAGCAGCCGGTTCTCTGGGGCCAACGTCCTGACTTTC

clone size: -
V gene: TRBV18
D gene: TRBD1
J gene: TRBJ2-5
CDR3 protein: CASSPPGGVETQYF
CDR3 DNA: TGTGCCAGCTCACCCCCAGGGGGCGTAGAGACCCAGTACTTC

clone size: -
V gene: TRBV5-5
D gene: TRBD1
J gene: TRBJ2-1
CDR3 protein: CASSSTGTVYNEQFF
CDR3 DNA: TGTGCCAGCAGCTCGACCGGGACAGTTTACAATGAGCAGTTCTTC

clone size: once
V gene: TRBV4-1
D gene: -
J gene: TRBJ1-6
CDR3 protein: CASSQVLGALHF
CDR3 DNA: TGCGCCAGCAGCCAAGTGTTAGGGGCCCTCCACTTT

clone size: few
V gene: TRBV3-1
D gene: TRBD1
J gene: TRBJ2-5
CDR3 protein: CASSPHRDRGLRVYF
CDR3 DNA: TGTGCCAGCAGCCCCCACCGGGACAGGGGACTCAGGGTGTACTTC

clone size: -
V gene: TRBV29-1
D gene: -
J gene: TRBJ1-4
CDR3 protein: CSVVRRGADEKLFF
CDR3 DNA: TGCAGCGTTGTCCGGCGGGGGGCAGACGAAAAACTGTTTTTT

clone size: -
V gene: TRBV6-5
D gene: -
J gene: TRBJ2-3
CDR3 protein: CASSRDFPPGDTQYF
CDR3 DNA: TGTGCCAGCAGTCGCGACTTTCCACCGGGAGATACGCAGTATTTT